The 25 T cell receptor beta chains in this list originate from one sample, sequenced in a study of spatial heterogeneity in lung cancer. The time point denotes: sample taken at primary tumor resection. TCRdb re-called the 5' RACE reads through MiXCR, storing one row per CDR3 protein. The table records fewer than 40,000 distinct CDR3 sequences, 7.5% to 8% of them present only once. Sequences were derived from PBMCs, sampled at surgery. The receptor source for this set is a male donor with early-stage non-small cell lung cancer.

This clonotype was seen ten or more times. This chain uses TRBV10-3 with TRBJ2-7, with 8 bases matching TRBD2. The CDR3 consists of 12 residues. J gave up 4 bases and V 5 bases, and 1 base lay outside the gene matches. Germline CDR1 reads ENHRY; CDR2 reads SYGVKD. CDR3 sequence (DNA): TGTGCCATCAGTACTAGCGGATACGAGCAGTACGTC. Translating it yields CAISTSGYEQYV.

There are many counts of this clonotype. This chain uses TRBV11-2 with TRBJ2-3, with D perhaps matching TRBD1 (5 bases). The germline gives CDR1 SGHAT, CDR2 FQNNGV. Trimming removed 4 bases from V and 4 bases from J, with 9 bases in between. This CDR3 spans 13 amino acids. The CDR3 region has the DNA TGTGCCAGCAGCTGGACCAGGGCAGATACGCAGTATTTT. Translated: CASSWTRADTQYF. The entire variable domain, with the rest obtained from reference TRBV11-2 and TRBJ2-3, is as follows: EAGVAQSPRYKIIEKRQSVAFWCNPISGHATLYWYQQILGQGPKLLIQFQNNGVVDDSQLPKDRFSAERLKGVDSTLKIQPAKLEDSAVYLCASSWTRADTQYFGPGTRLTVL.

The chain links TRBV20-1 to TRBJ1-2; 7 nucleotides align to TRBD1. The V segment lost 3 bases and the J segment 5 bases; nucleotides outside the gene matches: 6. Germline CDR1 DFQATT, CDR2 SNEGSKA (reference sequence). This CDR3 has 13 residues. This CDR3 reads CSASDGTAYGYTF. The CDR3 bases are TGCAGTGCTAGTGACGGGACAGCGTATGGCTACACCTTC.

This clonotype was observed many times. The chain recombines TRBV30 with TRBJ2-5; D is uncertain. The CDR3 has 16 amino acids. Germline-derived CDR1 and CDR2 are GTSNPN and SVGIG (reference sequence). V was clipped by 4 bases and J by 3 bases, with 21 bases between them. The DNA of the CDR3 is TGTGCCTGGACTCTCCCCTACTGGGGAAGGGAAGAGACCCAGTACTTC. Amino acid sequence: CAWTLPYWGREETQYF.

V gene TRBV12-3 or TRBV12-4 combines with J gene TRBJ1-3; D unclear. The CDR3 sequence is 14 residues long. Trimming cost V 3 bases and J 5 bases, with 11 bases left between them. As DNA, the CDR3 is TGTGCCAGCAGTTTTGACCAAACCCGAAACACCATATATTTT. The encoded protein is CASSFDQTRNTIYF.

This clonotype occurred a few times. The chain combines TRBV19 with TRBJ2-6; the match to TRBD1 covers 7 bases. This CDR3 spans 15 amino acids. Trimming took 4 bases from V and 2 from J; bases not matched to a gene: 2. CDR1 and CDR2 from the germline V gene are LNHDA and SQIVND (reference sequence). CDR3: CASSTGGAGANVLTF. The CDR3 DNA sequence: TGTGCCAGTAGTACAGGGGGAGCTGGGGCCAACGTCCTGACTTTC.

There are many counts of this clonotype. The chain recombines TRBV7-9 with TRBJ1-4; 9 positions agree with TRBD1. CDR3 length equals 15 residues. V lost 5 bases, J lost 4 bases, and 5 bases stayed unmatched. The germline CDR1 and CDR2 sequences are SEHNR and FQNEAQ (reference sequence). The CDR3 is CASSTGQGNNEKLFF. DNA of the CDR3: TGTGCCAGCAGCACCGGACAGGGGAATAATGAAAAACTGTTTTTT.

The chain employs TRBV7-9 and TRBJ2-1; 12 nucleotides line up with TRBD2. CDR3 size: 16 residues. V gave up 4 bases and J gave up 6 bases; unmatched junction bases: 7. The germline V gene has CDR1 SEHNR and CDR2 FQNEAQ (reference sequence). In nucleotides, the CDR3 is TGTGCCAGCAGCTCTCAACTAGCGGGGGGAGTCAATGAGCAGTTCTTC. This sequence encodes CASSSQLAGGVNEQFF.

Ten or more counts support this clonotype. The J gene is TRBJ2-3, the V gene TRBV15, with 9 bases lining up with TRBD2. The CDR3 loop spans 16 amino acids. The trim removed 0 bases at V and 2 bases at J, leaving 3 bases unmatched. Looked up from germline, CDR1 is LNHNV and CDR2 is YYDKDF (reference sequence). CDR3 sequence reads: CATSREASGNTDTQYF. DNA of the CDR3: TGTGCCACCAGCAGAGAGGCTAGCGGGAACACAGATACGCAGTATTTT. The full variable domain, completed using reference TRBV15 and TRBJ2-3, is DAMVIQNPRYQVTQFGKPVTLSCSQTLNHNVMYWYQQKSSQAPKLLFHYYDKDFNNEADTPDNFQSRRPNTSFCFLDIRSPGLGDTAMYLCATSREASGNTDTQYFGPGTRLTVL.

This clonotype was observed a few times. V and J are TRBV19 and TRBJ1-2; a possible D gene is TRBD1 (5 bases). V was cut by 1 base and J by 2 bases, with 14 bases left in between. The length of the CDR3 is 16 residues. CDR1 is LNHDA and CDR2 is SQIVND in the germline V gene (reference sequence). CDR3 coding DNA: TGTGCCAGTAGTATAGGGACAATCGAACTAAACTATGGCTACACCTTC. It codes for CASSIGTIELNYGYTF.

This clonotype was seen a handful of times. This sequence may be a read error, since a much larger clone differs from it by one base. The chain uses TRBV4-3 and TRBJ1-1, with a possible D match to TRBD1 (6 bases). This CDR3 is built from 13 residues. The germline V gene encodes CDR1 LGHNA and CDR2 YSLEER. CDR3 nucleotide sequence: TGCACCAGCAGCCAAGGGGGAGGAACTGAAGCTTTCTTT. Translating it yields CTSSQGGGTEAFF.

The J gene is TRBJ2-5, the V gene TRBV6-2 or TRBV6-3; either TRBD1 or TRBD2 may fit D (5 bases each). There are 14 residues in the CDR3. V dropped 6 bases and J dropped 2 bases, with 13 bases sitting between them. CDR1 is MNHEY, CDR2 SVGEGT, per germline. The CDR3 sequence: CASRVEGPQETQYF. The DNA for the CDR3 is TGTGCCAGCAGAGTCGAGGGGCCACAAGAGACCCAGTACTTC.

The V call is TRBV6-2 or TRBV6-3, the J call TRBJ1-5; 10 nucleotides match TRBD1. Germline CDR1 and CDR2: MNHEY and SVGEGT. The CDR3 length is 15 residues. V shed 2 bases, J shed 8 bases, and the junction held 6 bases outside the gene matches. The CDR3, as DNA: TGTGCCAGCAGTTACCCCGGACAGGGGGGGAAGCCCCAGCATTTT. This codes for CASSYPGQGGKPQHF.

This clonotype was recorded many times. The V call is TRBV4-1, the J call TRBJ1-1, with D hard to call. V lost 4 bases and J 0 bases, leaving 12 bases between the germline ends. Per germline, CDR1 MGHRA and CDR2 YSYEKL. The CDR3 covers 15 residues. CDR3 amino acids: CASSLGMGMNTEAFF. CDR3 DNA sequence: TGCGCCAGCAGCCTTGGAATGGGTATGAACACTGAAGCTTTCTTT.

The chain recombines TRBV18 with TRBJ2-7; D not certain. CDR1 and CDR2 from the germline V gene are KGHSH and LQKENI. Trimming stripped 3 bases from V and 0 bases from J, with 9 bases between. There are 14 residues in the CDR3. CDR3 DNA sequence: TGTGCCAGCTCACCGGAGACATCCTCCTACGAGCAGTACTTC. Protein sequence: CASSPETSSYEQYF.

This clonotype was seen many times. The CDR3 DNA sequence: TGCGCCAGCAGCCCTCTAGCGGGGCCAGGCTACGAGCAGTACTTC. Encoded protein: CASSPLAGPGYEQYF. The chain has TRBV4-1 and TRBJ2-7; 9 nucleotides align to TRBD2. The CDR3 contains 15 residues. Germline values: CDR1 MGHRA, CDR2 YSYEKL. The J segment lost 3 bases and the V segment lost 4 bases, leaving 7 bases of the junction unmatched.

There are many counts of this clonotype. The chain recombines TRBV6-2 or TRBV6-3 with TRBJ1-1, with 9 nucleotides matching TRBD1. The V gene's germline CDR1 is MNHEY and CDR2 SVGEGT. There are 16 residues in the CDR3. After removal of 6 bases from V and 3 bases from J, the junction contained 11 bases not matched to a gene. DNA for the CDR3: TGTGCCAGCAGAGAACCGGGACAGGGAGGGTACACTGAAGCTTTCTTT. It translates to CASREPGQGGYTEAFF.

The chain links TRBV7-2 to TRBJ2-6; tentatively, D is TRBD1 (5 bases). The CDR3 length is 15 residues. V lost 6 bases, J lost 2 bases, and 11 bases lay in between. Germline V gene lookup returns CDR1 SGHTA and CDR2 FQGNSA. The CDR3 region has the DNA TGTGCCAGCAGGCCGGCGGACACTGGGGCCAACGTCCTGACTTTC. Protein: CASRPADTGANVLTF. Full variable domain (missing parts from reference TRBV7-2 and TRBJ2-6): GAGVSQSPSNKVTEKGKDVELRCDPISGHTALYWYRQSLGQGLEFLIYFQGNSAPDKSGLPSDRFSAERTGGSVSTLTIQRTQQEDSAVYLCASRPADTGANVLTFGAGSRLTVL.

Ten or more counts support this clonotype. V and J are TRBV7-9 and TRBJ2-7; 7 nucleotides align to TRBD1. The CDR3 totals 14 residues. The germline gives CDR1 SEHNR, CDR2 FQNEAQ (reference sequence). V shed 2 bases and J 2 bases; nucleotides not matched to a gene: 3. The CDR3 here is CASSLSGGTYEQYV. For the CDR3, the DNA is TGTGCCAGCAGCTTATCAGGGGGAACCTACGAGCAGTACGTC.

This clonotype was observed a handful of times. This chain joins TRBV7-9 and TRBJ2-5, with TRBD1 as a possible D gene (5 bases). The CDR3 covers 16 residues. Germline-derived CDR1 and CDR2 are SEHNR and FQNEAQ (reference sequence). V was trimmed by 2 bases and J by 5 bases, leaving 18 bases between them. CDR3 DNA sequence: TGTGCCAGCAGCTTACGAAGGGGCTCCCGAGAGGAGACCCAGTACTTC. Protein: CASSLRRGSREETQYF.

The sample holds many counts of this clonotype. The chain has TRBV9 and TRBJ1-2; weak D call: TRBD1 (5 bases). Trimming shortened V by 0 bases and J by 7 bases, and 13 bases separated the two germline ends. Germline loops: CDR1 SGDLS, CDR2 YYNGEE. CDR3 length equals 14 residues. CDR3: CASSVGHGGTGYTF. The CDR3 DNA sequence: TGTGCCAGCAGCGTAGGGCATGGCGGGACTGGCTACACCTTC.

The chain is built from TRBV19 and TRBJ1-4; D possibly corresponds to TRBD1 (5 bases). Germline V lookup: CDR1 LNHDA, CDR2 SQIVND (reference sequence). Trimming shortened V by 7 bases and J by 3 bases, and 12 bases separated the two germline ends. This CDR3 region has 14 residues. The CDR3: CASKEGPANEKLFF. CDR3 nucleotides: TGTGCCAGTAAGGAGGGACCGGCTAATGAAAAACTGTTTTTT.

This clonotype was counted ten times or more. The chain couples TRBV4-3 to TRBJ2-1, with D perhaps TRBD2 (5 bases). V shed 3 bases and J shed 3 bases, with 6 bases lying between them. Looked up from germline, CDR1 is LGHNA and CDR2 is YSLEER. The CDR3 runs 13 residues. The CDR3 region is CASSQRDYNEQFF. CDR3 DNA: TGCGCCAGCAGCCAGAGGGACTACAATGAGCAGTTCTTC.

At least ten counts were recorded for this clonotype. The chain couples TRBV6-4 to TRBJ2-6; D gene ambiguous. Germline assignment: CDR1 MRHNA and CDR2 SNTAGT. The CDR3 runs to 17 residues. The V end lost 0 bases, the J end lost 0 bases, and 9 bases lay between the germline ends. CDR3 sequence (DNA): TGTGCCAGCAGTGACTCAGTCTCTAGCTCTGGGGCCAACGTCCTGACTTTC. It specifies CASSDSVSSSGANVLTF.

Many counts were recorded for this clonotype. V usage is TRBV20-1 and J usage is TRBJ2-7; possible D gene TRBD2, 7 bases. V dropped 0 bases and J dropped 1 base, with 13 bases sitting between them. CDR3 length equals 15 residues. Looked up from germline, CDR1 is DFQATT and CDR2 is SNEGSKA (reference sequence). The CDR3 loop is CSARDPGGRSYEQYF. CDR3 coding DNA: TGCAGTGCTAGAGATCCGGGGGGCCGTTCCTACGAGCAGTACTTC.